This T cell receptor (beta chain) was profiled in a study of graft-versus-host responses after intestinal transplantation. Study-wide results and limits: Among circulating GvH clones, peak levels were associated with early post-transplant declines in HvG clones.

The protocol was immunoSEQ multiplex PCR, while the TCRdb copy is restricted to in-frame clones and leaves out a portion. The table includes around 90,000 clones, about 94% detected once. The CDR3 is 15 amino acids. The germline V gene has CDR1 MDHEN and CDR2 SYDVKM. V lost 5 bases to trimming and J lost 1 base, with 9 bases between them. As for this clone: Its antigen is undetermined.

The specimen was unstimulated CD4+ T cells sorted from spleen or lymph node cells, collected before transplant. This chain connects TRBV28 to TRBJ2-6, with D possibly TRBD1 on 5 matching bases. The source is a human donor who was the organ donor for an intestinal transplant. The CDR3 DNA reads TGTGCCAGCAGTACGACAGTTTCTGGGGCCAACGTCCTGACTTTC. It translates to CASSTTVSGANVLTF.